Listed below are T cell receptor beta chains from one sample, sequenced in a study of metastatic and nonmetastatic thyroid tumors. TCRdb reassembled clones from the PCR reads with MiXCR. The sample records about 30,000 clones, 20% to 25% being singletons. Sequenced: blood. These receptors all come from a female donor with papillary thyroid cancer or a benign thyroid nodule (not recorded which). Some clones in this sample may be carry-over from other donors' samples. Each CDR3 is given with its conserved first and last residue. D genes are given only for firm matches. Clone size is given for some rows only: seen once, a few or many times, or a class if the clone is expanded.

size	V	D	J	DNA	CDR3
.	TRBV6-1	.	TRBJ1-4	TGTGCCAGCAGTCAACAGGGAACTAATGAAAAACTGTTTTTT	CASSQQGTNEKLFF
.	TRBV20-1	TRBD2	TRBJ2-1	TGCAGGGCTAGCGGGCGTAACAATGAGCAGTTCTTC	CRASGRNNEQFF
large	TRBV20-1	.	TRBJ2-7	TGCAGTGCTAGAGCCGAAGATGGATTCATCTACGAGCAGTACTTC	CSARAEDGFIYEQYF
many	TRBV24-1	.	TRBJ2-7	TGTGCCACCAGTGATTCTGGACAGAGCTCCTACGAGCAGTACTTC	CATSDSGQSSYEQYF
few	TRBV24-1	.	TRBJ2-3	TGTGCCACCAGTGATTTGTGGGATACGCAGTATTTT	CATSDLWDTQYF
many	TRBV5-8	.	TRBJ2-2	TGTGCCAGCAGGCCTAAACAGGGTCCAACCGGGGAGCTGTTTTTT	CASRPKQGPTGELFF
many	TRBV6-1	.	TRBJ1-3	TGTGCCAGCAGTGAGAGAGGTTGGGGCGTGGATTTT	CASSERGWGVDF
.	TRBV6-1	TRBD1	TRBJ1-2	TGTGCCAGCCGAGGCGGGGACAGCAACTATGGCTACACCTTC	CASRGGDSNYGYTF
many	TRBV6-1	.	TRBJ2-1	TGTGCCAGCAGTTTGGTCGCCAGACCCTACAATGAGCAGTTCTTC	CASSLVARPYNEQFF
many	TRBV3-1	.	TRBJ1-1	TGTGCCAGCAGCCATAATACTGGGACTGAAGCTTTCTTT	CASSHNTGTEAFF